This TCR beta chain comes out of a study of Ad26.COV2.S vaccination and SARS-CoV-2 variants. Overall study context: Donor participated within the Ad26.COV2.S arm of the COV1001 trial. Ad26.COV2.S shots went into the muscle once or twice, 56 days apart. Points from the study as a whole: Recipients of either vaccine or placebo displayed similar breadth of non-spike TCRs.

Profiled with immunoSEQ multiplex PCR; TCRdb holds only in-frame clones, not every one. Found here are 440,000 or so clones, 80% to 90% of them singletons; the top ten hold 1.7%. Remarks on this clone: Its antigen is not identified.

The sample's treatment: 15 to 20 received Ad26.COV2.S at low or high dose, single or two shots; about 5 received placebo; per-sample allocation not given. Day 63 after the first injection of vaccine or placebo was the sampling time. Participants' vaccine, an Ad26 vector, delivered Wuhan-strain SARS-CoV-2 spike. The V gene lost 7 bases and the J gene lost 3 bases, with 15 bases spanning the gap. Germline V gene data show CDR1 as SNHLY and CDR2 as FYNNEI. The CDR3 length is 14 residues. Source: peripheral blood, taken in a trial of Ad26.COV2.S vaccine versus placebo. This chain uses TRBV2 with TRBJ1-2; possibly TRBD1 for D (6 bases). The clonotype comes from a person aged 18-60 years who received the Ad26.COV2.S COVID-19 vaccine or a placebo. CDR3 sequence reads: CASTVNRDDYGYTF. The CDR3 nucleotides are TGTGCCAGCACAGTGAACAGGGATGACTATGGCTACACCTTC.